These 5 T cell receptor beta chains share one sample of origin, sequenced in a study of blood T cell repertoires in COVID-19. Profiling relied on immunoSEQ multiplex PCR, and the TCRdb table lists in-frame clones only, not all of them. The sample yields approximately 300,000 clones, around 86% seen once. The material sequenced was PBMCs or T cells enriched from blood (not recorded which). The receptors stem from a man in his fifties or sixties who had recovered from COVID-19.

The chain recombines TRBV19 with TRBJ2-7; D ambiguous. This CDR3 has 15 amino acids. Trimming left V 3 bases short and J 0 bases short, with 12 bases between. Per the germline V gene, CDR1 is LNHDA and CDR2 is SQIVND (reference sequence). Here the CDR3 DNA reads TGTGCCAGTAGTATGTCGCTAACCCTCTCCTACGAGCAGTACTTC. This encodes CASSMSLTLSYEQYF.

For the CDR3, the DNA is TGTGCCAGCAGCGTAGGGAGCAGCGCGAACACCGGGGAGCTGTTTTTT. Its translation is CASSVGSSANTGELFF. The chain couples TRBV9 to TRBJ2-2; D is ambiguous. CDR1 is SGDLS and CDR2 is YYNGEE in the germline V gene. The V end was cut by 0 bases, the J end by 0 bases, with 9 bases between. The CDR3 runs 16 residues.

This rearrangement joins TRBV7-2 to TRBJ1-6; 8 bases map to TRBD1. The CDR3 runs 15 residues. V was pared by 2 bases and J by 8 bases, with 5 bases of the junction left unmatched. Germline V CDR1 and CDR2: SGHTA, FQGNSA. This CDR3 is CASSLQGARDSPLHF. The CDR3 DNA follows: TGTGCCAGCAGCTTACAGGGGGCCCGGGATTCACCCCTCCACTTT.

V is TRBV5-1 and J is TRBJ1-5; D is uncertain. The CDR3 is 13 amino acids. V was clipped by 0 bases and J by 1 base, with 2 bases between them. Per germline, CDR1 SGHRS and CDR2 YFSETQ. CDR3 nucleotides: TGCGCCAGCAGCTTGGCGAGCAATCAGCCCCAGCATTTT. Residues: CASSLASNQPQHF.

The rearrangement uses TRBV9 and TRBJ2-1; a possible D gene is TRBD1 (5 bases). This CDR3 has 15 residues. V was shortened by 0 bases and J by 3 bases, with 10 bases between the two germline ends. Germline CDR1 reads SGDLS; CDR2 reads YYNGEE. This CDR3 is CASSVDQGNYNEQFF. For the CDR3, the DNA is TGTGCCAGCAGCGTAGACCAGGGAAACTACAATGAGCAGTTCTTC.